This TCR beta chain stems from a study of blood T cells in healthy people across ages. This clonotype was recorded only once. This may arise from a read error, as a much more abundant clone is one base away. Sample-barcoded 5' priming and a J-beta primer mix drove a second PCR of roughly 6 to 12 cycles. TCRdb reanalysed the 5' RACE reads using MiXCR and keeps one entry per CDR3 protein. The sample includes under 800,000 distinct CDR3 sequences, roughly 41% of them seen just once. Deletions cut 7 bases from V and 13 bases from J, with 23 bases between. Germline-derived CDR1 and CDR2 are MNHNS and SASEGT. The CDR3 is 14 amino acids.

The sequenced material came from blood. The chain has TRBV6-1 and TRBJ2-1, with D possibly TRBD2 on 5 matching bases. The receptor comes from a woman aged 55-70 years in good health. CDR3 in amino acids: CASMRAGAQETQFF. The DNA of the CDR3 is TGTGCCAGCATGCGGGCAGGAGCCCAAGAGACCCAGTTCTTC.